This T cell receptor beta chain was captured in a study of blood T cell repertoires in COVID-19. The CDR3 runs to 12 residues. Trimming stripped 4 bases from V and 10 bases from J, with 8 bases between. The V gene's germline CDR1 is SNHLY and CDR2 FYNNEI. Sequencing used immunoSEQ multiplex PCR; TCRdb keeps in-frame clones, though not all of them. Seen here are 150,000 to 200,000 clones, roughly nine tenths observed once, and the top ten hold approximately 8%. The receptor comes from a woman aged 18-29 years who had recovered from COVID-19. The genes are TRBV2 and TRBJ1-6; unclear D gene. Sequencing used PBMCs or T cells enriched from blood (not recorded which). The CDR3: CASSGEGSPLHF. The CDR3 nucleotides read TGTGCCAGCAGTGGGGAGGGCTCACCCCTCCACTTT.